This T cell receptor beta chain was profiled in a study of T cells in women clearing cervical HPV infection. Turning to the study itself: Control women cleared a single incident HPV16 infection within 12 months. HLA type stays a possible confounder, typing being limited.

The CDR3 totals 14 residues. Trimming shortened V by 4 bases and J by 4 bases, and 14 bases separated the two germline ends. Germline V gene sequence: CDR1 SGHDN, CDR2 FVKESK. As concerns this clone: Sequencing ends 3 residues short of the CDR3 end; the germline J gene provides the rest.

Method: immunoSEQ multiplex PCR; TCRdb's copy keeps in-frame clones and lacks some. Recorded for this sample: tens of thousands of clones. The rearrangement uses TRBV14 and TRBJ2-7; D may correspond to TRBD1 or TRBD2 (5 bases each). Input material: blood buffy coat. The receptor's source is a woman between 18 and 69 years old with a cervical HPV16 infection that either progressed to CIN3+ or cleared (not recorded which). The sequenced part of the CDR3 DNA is TGTGCCAGCAGCCCAGGGAGTGTCGGGTACGAG. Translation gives CASSPGSVGYE. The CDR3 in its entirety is CASSPGSVGYEQYF.